The clone carrying this T cell receptor (beta chain) came up a few times. Its antigen is not known. The sample comes from a study of T cells in Graves' hyperthyroidism and ophthalmopathy. It was RNA transcripts that yielded the amplified TCR beta CDR3 regions. With the HTBI primer set, the TCR CDR3 went through a first round of RT-PCR. MiXCR, applied by TCRdb to the multiplex PCR reads, yields one record per CDR3 protein. This table has some 740,000 distinct CDR3 sequences, around 15% appearing once. The patients, who ranged from 18 to 65 in age, presented with newly diagnosed hyperthyroidism lasting under 2 months. Uncontrolled infections, other autoimmune diseases, pregnancy or lactation led to exclusion of patients. CDR3 length: 15 residues. Trimming removed 1 base from V and 1 base from J; junction bases left unmatched: 6. Per the germline V gene, CDR1 is DFQATT and CDR2 is SNEGSKA (reference sequence).

Study-wide results and limits: Also found in blood were most expanded thyroid clonotypes above 0.001. From stable hyperthyroidism, ophthalmopathy was separated by a 13 V-J model.

Sequencing was done on a sample of blood. V and J are TRBV20-1 and TRBJ1-1, with 7 bases lining up with TRBD1. This clonotype was obtained from a woman between 18 and 29 years old with Graves' hyperthyroidism. CDR3 residues: CSARGWDRPNTEAFF. CDR3 nucleotide sequence: TGCAGTGCTAGAGGGTGGGACAGACCGAACACTGAAGCTTTCTTT.